Described below is a single T cell receptor beta chain sequence and its context. Only in-frame clones appear in the TCRdb table, and some are missing; sequencing was by immunoSEQ multiplex PCR. The data hold around 90,000 clones, with roughly nine tenths observed a single time. This sample was included in a study of control samples from healthy donors and cancer patients. Per germline, CDR1 DFQATT and CDR2 SNEGSKA (reference sequence). There are 16 residues in the CDR3. The junction had 14 bases not matched to a gene; V was cut back by 3 bases and J by 10 bases. This TCR came from a man aged 30-40 years in good health. Material: blood. V usage is TRBV20-1 and J usage is TRBJ1-6; 8 bases line up with TRBD1. The chain's CDR3 is CSASFPQGAGGSPLHF. The CDR3 nucleotides are TGCAGTGCTAGTTTTCCTCAGGGGGCTGGGGGATCACCCCTCCACTTT.